One sample yielded the 21 T cell receptor beta chains listed below, sequenced in a study of response to subunit inactivated influenza vaccine. TCRdb processed the RT-PCR reads anew with MiXCR; each CDR3 protein has one entry. Here the sample spans just over 300,000 distinct CDR3 sequences, 21% being singletons. Sequenced material: PBMCs from blood, taken 21 months after vaccination. The receptor set was obtained from a man aged 50 to 69 who received an inactivated influenza vaccine.

The V gene is TRBV6-1, the J gene TRBJ1-2; D might be TRBD1 (6 bases). Trimming removed 5 bases at V and 3 bases at J, with 10 bases between. Germline V CDR1 and CDR2: MNHNS, SASEGT. The CDR3 covers 13 residues. CDR3 in amino acids: CASSMDSYYGYTF. In nucleotides, the CDR3 is TGTGCCAGCAGTATGGACAGCTACTATGGCTACACCTTC.

The chain carries TRBV10-3 and TRBJ1-1; D possibly corresponds to TRBD1 (5 bases). Germline V gene sequence: CDR1 ENHRY, CDR2 SYGVKD. This CDR3 region has 13 residues. Trimming left V 0 bases short and J 11 bases short, with 13 bases between. This CDR3 is CAISESGDVAAFF. As DNA, the CDR3 is TGTGCCATCAGTGAGTCTGGGGACGTCGCGGCTTTCTTT.

The table lists this clonotype with a few counts. The chain uses TRBV6-2 or TRBV6-3 and TRBJ2-7, with 12 positions matching TRBD2. The CDR3 consists of 16 residues. CDR1 is MNHEY, CDR2 SVGEGT, per germline. V lost 2 bases to trimming and J lost 0 bases; unmatched junction nucleotides: 2. The CDR3 protein is CASSYPTSGSSYEQYF. The CDR3 nucleotides read TGTGCCAGCAGTTACCCGACTAGCGGGAGCTCCTACGAGCAGTACTTC.

This clonotype turned up a few times. The chain carries TRBV20-1 and TRBJ2-2, with 10 bases lining up with TRBD2. CDR1 and CDR2 from the germline V gene are DFQATT and SNEGSKA (reference sequence). This CDR3 has 15 residues. V was pared by 0 bases and J by 6 bases, with 4 bases of the junction left unmatched. The CDR3 loop is CSARDSSGSSGELFF. In nucleotides, the CDR3 is TGCAGTGCTAGAGATTCTAGCGGGAGCTCCGGGGAGCTGTTTTTT.

This clonotype was seen a handful of times. The chain carries TRBV12-3 or TRBV12-4 and TRBJ1-5; 8 positions agree with TRBD1. V gave up 4 bases and J gave up 6 bases; unmatched junction bases: 11. This CDR3 has 16 amino acids. CDR3 DNA sequence: TGTGCCAGCAGTTACAGTCAGGGGGCTGGTGGTCAGCCCCAGCATTTT. Protein product: CASSYSQGAGGQPQHF.

This chain links TRBV24-1 with TRBJ2-7; the match to TRBD1 covers 12 bases. This CDR3 has 17 amino acids. Looked up from germline, CDR1 is KGHDR and CDR2 is SFDVKD. V gave up 2 bases and J gave up 8 bases; unmatched junction bases: 12. The CDR3 coding sequence is TGTGCCACCAGTGATTCCTCGTACCGGGACAGGGGGCAAAAGCAGTACTTC. Translation: CATSDSSYRDRGQKQYF.

This chain links TRBV5-6 with TRBJ1-4; D remains ambiguous. The CDR3 loop spans 15 amino acids. The germline gives CDR1 SGHDT, CDR2 YYEEEE. V was trimmed by 4 bases and J by 8 bases, leaving 18 bases between them. CDR3 amino acids: CASSLPGETYEKLFF. CDR3 nucleotides: TGTGCCAGCAGCCTCCCTGGGGAGACCTACGAAAAACTGTTTTTT. Filled out from reference TRBV5-6 and TRBJ1-4, the complete variable domain reads DAGVTQSPTHLIKTRGQQVTLRCSPKSGHDTVSWYQQALGQGPQFIFQYYEEEERQRGNFPDRFSGHQFPNYSSELNVNALLLGDSALYLCASSLPGETYEKLFFGSGTQLSVL.

V is TRBV27 and J is TRBJ2-1; 10 positions match TRBD2. Germline CDR1 is MNHEY and CDR2 is SMNVEV (reference sequence). The trim removed 6 bases at V and 5 bases at J, leaving 7 bases unmatched. CDR3 length: 15 residues. CDR3 nucleotide sequence: TGTGCCAGCAGCCTCGGGACTAGCGCACACAATGAGCAGTTCTTC. Protein sequence: CASSLGTSAHNEQFF.

This clonotype was picked up a small number of times. This chain joins TRBV5-1 and TRBJ1-2, with D possibly matching TRBD1 (6 bases). V was shortened by 5 bases and J by 8 bases, with 13 bases between the two germline ends. This CDR3 spans 12 amino acids. Germline V gene data show CDR1 as SGHRS and CDR2 as YFSETQ. The CDR3 region has the DNA TGCGCCAGCAGTCCCGGGGGCGCGGGCTACACCTTC. Translating gives CASSPGGAGYTF.

This clonotype has only a few counts. The chain couples TRBV7-8 to TRBJ1-1, with 8 bases fitting TRBD1. The CDR3 sequence is 15 residues long. J lost 4 bases, V lost 5 bases, and 9 bases had no gene match. Germline V lookup: CDR1 SGHVS, CDR2 FQNEAQ. The CDR3 coding sequence is TGTGCCAGCAGCCCCAACAGGGGGAGGGGCACTGAAGCTTTCTTT. Translation: CASSPNRGRGTEAFF.

The CDR3 bases are TGTGCCAGCAGTCCGGGGCCGGGACAGGGGCTAAAAGGCTATGGCTACACCTTC. As protein: CASSPGPGQGLKGYGYTF. This chain links TRBV12-3 or TRBV12-4 with TRBJ1-2; 10 bases fit TRBD1. Trimming took 5 bases from V and 4 from J; bases not matched to a gene: 16. This CDR3 has 18 residues.

The V and J genes are TRBV12-3 or TRBV12-4 and TRBJ2-5; perhaps TRBD1 as D (6 bases). V was pared by 5 bases and J by 1 base, with 14 bases between. This CDR3 comprises 15 residues. The CDR3 DNA reads TGTGCCAGCAGTGCTTTTGGGGGCATCCAAGAGACCCAGTACTTC. Its protein is CASSAFGGIQETQYF.

There are a few counts of this clonotype. The chain carries TRBV19 and TRBJ2-7; 8 bases map to TRBD1. Germline V lookup: CDR1 LNHDA, CDR2 SQIVND (reference sequence). J was trimmed by 2 bases and V by 4 bases; bases with no gene match: 4. The CDR3 contains 14 residues. For the CDR3, the DNA is TGTGCCAGTAGTAACCTGGACAGGGCCTACGAGCAGTACTTC. Protein: CASSNLDRAYEQYF.

The sample holds one count of this clonotype. This chain connects TRBV4-2 to TRBJ2-3; 12 bases fit TRBD2. CDR3 length equals 18 residues. V trimming: 0 bases; J trimming: 4 bases; junction bases outside the gene matches: 8. Germline-derived CDR1 and CDR2 are LGHNA and YNFKEQ. The CDR3 nucleotides are TGTGCCAGCAGCCAAGAAGGGCGACTAGCGGGGGTTTCAGATACGCAGTATTTT. Translated: CASSQEGRLAGVSDTQYF.

This clonotype was seen repeatedly, ten times or more. V is TRBV5-1 and J is TRBJ1-1; 7 positions agree with TRBD1. The CDR3 extends over 15 amino acids. V lost 0 bases to trimming and J lost 1 base; unmatched junction nucleotides: 3. CDR1 is SGHRS and CDR2 is YFSETQ in the germline V gene. The CDR3 bases are TGCGCCAGCAGCTTGGTCCGGACAGGGAACACTGAAGCTTTCTTT. Amino acids: CASSLVRTGNTEAFF. The full variable domain, completed using reference TRBV5-1 and TRBJ1-1, is KAGVTQTPRYLIKTRGQQVTLSCSPISGHRSVSWYQQTPGQGLQFLFEYFSETQRNKGNFPGRFSGRQFSNSRSEMNVSTLELGDSALYLCASSLVRTGNTEAFFGQGTRLTVV.

Here the CDR3 DNA reads TGCAGTGCTAGAACCCCAATAGCCAAAAACATTCAGTACTTC. Protein sequence: CSARTPIAKNIQYF. The gene calls are TRBV20-1 and TRBJ2-4; D is undetermined. Trimming pared 2 bases from V and 0 bases from J, leaving 8 bases between. Per the germline V gene, CDR1 is DFQATT and CDR2 is SNEGSKA (reference sequence). The CDR3 has 14 amino acids.

This clonotype appeared a few times. This CDR3 reads CSAPLGEKLFF. The CDR3 DNA reads TGCAGTGCCCCCTTGGGTGAAAAACTGTTTTTT. The chain couples TRBV20-1 to TRBJ1-4, with D hard to call. The CDR3 runs 11 residues. Germline V lookup: CDR1 DFQATT, CDR2 SNEGSKA (reference sequence). V was clipped by 6 bases and J by 7 bases, with 9 bases between them.

The chain couples TRBV11-2 to TRBJ2-7; the D call may be TRBD1 or TRBD2 (5 bases each). The CDR3 spans 12 residues. Between the trimmed V and J ends, which lost 2 bases and 6 bases, there was a span of 8 bases. Germline CDR1 SGHAT, CDR2 FQNNGV. As DNA, the CDR3 is TGTGCCAGCAGCTTATATGGGGGCGAGCAGTACTTC. It codes for CASSLYGGEQYF.

This chain uses TRBV11-3 with TRBJ2-3; the D is unclear. Trimming cost V 3 bases and J 0 bases, with 7 bases left between them. Germline lookup yields CDR1 SGHNT and CDR2 YENEEA. The CDR3 is made up of 14 amino acids. CDR3 DNA: TGTGCCAGCAGCTTCGACGGGAGCACAGATACGCAGTATTTT. Protein sequence: CASSFDGSTDTQYF.

This clonotype was found a few times. This chain links TRBV29-1 with TRBJ2-7, with 7 bases matching TRBD1. Germline V gives CDR1 SQVTM, CDR2 ANQGSEA. The CDR3 sequence is 14 residues long. Trimming cost V 4 bases and J 0 bases; bases outside gene matches: 6. The CDR3 loop reads CSVGGDSYSYEQYF. CDR3 coding DNA: TGCAGCGTTGGTGGGGACAGCTACTCCTACGAGCAGTACTTC.

The chain recombines TRBV7-9 with TRBJ2-7; D perhaps matches TRBD1 (5 bases). The length of the CDR3 is 15 residues. Germline CDR1 SEHNR, CDR2 FQNEAQ (reference sequence). V lost 5 bases to trimming and J lost 0 bases, with 14 bases between them. This CDR3 is CASSQGRVSSYEQYF. CDR3 bases: TGTGCCAGCAGCCAGGGCAGGGTAAGCTCCTACGAGCAGTACTTC.